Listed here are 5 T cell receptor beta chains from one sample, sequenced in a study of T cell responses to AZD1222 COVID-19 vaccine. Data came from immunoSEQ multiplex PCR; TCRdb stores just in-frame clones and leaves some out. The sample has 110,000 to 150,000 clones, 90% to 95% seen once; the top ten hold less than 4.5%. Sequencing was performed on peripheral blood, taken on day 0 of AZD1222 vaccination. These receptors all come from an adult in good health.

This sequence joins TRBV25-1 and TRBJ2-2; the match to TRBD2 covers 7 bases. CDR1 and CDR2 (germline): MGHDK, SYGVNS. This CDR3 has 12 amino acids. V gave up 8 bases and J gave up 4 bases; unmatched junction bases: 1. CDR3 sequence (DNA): TGTGCCAGCGGCGGGGGCACCGGGGAGCTGTTTTTT. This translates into CASGGGTGELFF.

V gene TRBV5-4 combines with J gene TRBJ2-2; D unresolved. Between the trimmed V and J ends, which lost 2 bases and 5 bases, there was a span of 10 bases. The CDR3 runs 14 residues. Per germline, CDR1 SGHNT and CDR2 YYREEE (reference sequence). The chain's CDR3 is CASSLYVQTGELFF. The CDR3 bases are TGTGCCAGCAGCTTATACGTACAGACCGGGGAGCTGTTTTTT.

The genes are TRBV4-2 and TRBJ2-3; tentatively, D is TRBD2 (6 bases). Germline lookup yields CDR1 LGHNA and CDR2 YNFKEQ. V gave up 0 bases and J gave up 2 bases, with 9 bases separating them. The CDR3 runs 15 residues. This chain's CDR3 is CASSQDPGVTDTQYF. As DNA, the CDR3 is TGTGCCAGCAGCCAAGATCCGGGAGTCACAGATACGCAGTATTTT.

As DNA, the CDR3 is TGCAGCGTTGAAGGGTTGAGCGCAGATACGCAGTATTTT. Its protein is CSVEGLSADTQYF. The V gene is TRBV29-1, the J gene TRBJ2-3; D is ambiguous. The CDR3 contains 13 residues. V lost 1 base, J lost 4 bases, and 9 bases lay in between. Germline CDR1 and CDR2: SQVTM and ANQGSEA.

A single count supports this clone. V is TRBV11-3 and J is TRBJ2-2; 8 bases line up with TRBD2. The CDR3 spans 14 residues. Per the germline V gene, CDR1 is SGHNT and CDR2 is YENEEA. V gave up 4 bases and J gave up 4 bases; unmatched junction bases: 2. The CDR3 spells CASSSLAGTGELFF. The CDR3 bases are TGTGCCAGCAGCTCCCTAGCGGGCACCGGGGAGCTGTTTTTT.